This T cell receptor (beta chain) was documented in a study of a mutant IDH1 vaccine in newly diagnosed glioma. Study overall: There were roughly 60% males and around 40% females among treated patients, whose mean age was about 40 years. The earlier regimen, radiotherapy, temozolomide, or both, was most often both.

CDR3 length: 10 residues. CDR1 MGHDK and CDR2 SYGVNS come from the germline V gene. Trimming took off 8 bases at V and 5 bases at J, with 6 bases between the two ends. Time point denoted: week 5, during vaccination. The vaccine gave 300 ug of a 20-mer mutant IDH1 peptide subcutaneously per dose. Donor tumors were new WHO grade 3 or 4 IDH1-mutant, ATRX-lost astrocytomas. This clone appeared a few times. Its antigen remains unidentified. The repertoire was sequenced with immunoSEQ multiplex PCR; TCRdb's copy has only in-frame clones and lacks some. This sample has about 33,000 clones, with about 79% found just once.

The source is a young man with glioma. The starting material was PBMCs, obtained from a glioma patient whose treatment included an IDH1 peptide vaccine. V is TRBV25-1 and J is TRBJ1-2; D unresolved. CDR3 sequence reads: CASSSYGYTF. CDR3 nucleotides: TGTGCCAGCTCCTCTTATGGCTACACCTTC.